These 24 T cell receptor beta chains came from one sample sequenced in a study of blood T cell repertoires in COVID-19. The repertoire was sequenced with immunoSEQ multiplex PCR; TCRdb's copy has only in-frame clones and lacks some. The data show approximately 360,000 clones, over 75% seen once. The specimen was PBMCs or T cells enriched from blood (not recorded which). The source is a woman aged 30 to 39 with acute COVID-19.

CDR3 sequence: CASSRDRAYEQYF. DNA for the CDR3: TGCGCCAGCAGCCGGGACAGGGCCTACGAGCAGTACTTC. The chain links TRBV4-1 to TRBJ2-7; 9 positions match TRBD1. Germline V gene lookup returns CDR1 MGHRA and CDR2 YSYEKL. V lost 4 bases, J lost 2 bases, and 0 bases stayed unmatched. This CDR3 contains 13 residues.

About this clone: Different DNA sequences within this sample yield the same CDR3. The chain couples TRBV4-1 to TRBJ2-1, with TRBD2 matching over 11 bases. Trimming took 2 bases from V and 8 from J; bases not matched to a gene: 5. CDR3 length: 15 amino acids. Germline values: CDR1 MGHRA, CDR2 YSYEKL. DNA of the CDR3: TGCGCCAGCAGCCAACTAGCGGGGGGCCCGGATGAGCAGTTCTTC. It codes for CASSQLAGGPDEQFF.

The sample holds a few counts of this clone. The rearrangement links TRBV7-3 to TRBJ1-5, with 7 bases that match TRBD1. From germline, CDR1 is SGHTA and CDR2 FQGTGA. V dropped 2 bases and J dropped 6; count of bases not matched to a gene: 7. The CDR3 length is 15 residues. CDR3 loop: CASSLSGGGFQPQHF. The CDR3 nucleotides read TGTGCCAGCAGCTTATCAGGGGGTGGGTTTCAGCCCCAGCATTTT.

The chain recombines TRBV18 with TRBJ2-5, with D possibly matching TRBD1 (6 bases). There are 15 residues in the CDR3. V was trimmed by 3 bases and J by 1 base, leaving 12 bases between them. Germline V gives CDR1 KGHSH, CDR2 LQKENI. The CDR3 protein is CASSPQGHPQETQYF. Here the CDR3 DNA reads TGTGCCAGCTCACCCCAGGGACACCCCCAAGAGACCCAGTACTTC.

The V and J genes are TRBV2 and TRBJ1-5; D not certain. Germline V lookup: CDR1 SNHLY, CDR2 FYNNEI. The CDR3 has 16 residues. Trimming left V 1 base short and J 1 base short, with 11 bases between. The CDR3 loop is CASSEGGRGSNQPQHF. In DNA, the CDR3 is TGTGCCAGCAGTGAAGGAGGCCGTGGGAGCAATCAGCCCCAGCATTTT.

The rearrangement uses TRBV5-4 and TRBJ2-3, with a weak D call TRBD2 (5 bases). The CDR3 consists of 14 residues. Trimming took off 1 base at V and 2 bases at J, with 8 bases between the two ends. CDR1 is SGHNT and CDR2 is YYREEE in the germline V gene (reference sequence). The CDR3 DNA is TGTGCCAGCAGCTTGACCGGGATCACAGATACGCAGTATTTT. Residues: CASSLTGITDTQYF.

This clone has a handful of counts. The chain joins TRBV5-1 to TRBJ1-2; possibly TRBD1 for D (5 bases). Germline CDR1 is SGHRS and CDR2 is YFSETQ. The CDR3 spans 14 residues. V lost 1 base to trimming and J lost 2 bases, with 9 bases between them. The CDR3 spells CASSLTGKNYGYTF. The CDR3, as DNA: TGCGCCAGCAGCTTGACAGGAAAGAACTATGGCTACACCTTC.

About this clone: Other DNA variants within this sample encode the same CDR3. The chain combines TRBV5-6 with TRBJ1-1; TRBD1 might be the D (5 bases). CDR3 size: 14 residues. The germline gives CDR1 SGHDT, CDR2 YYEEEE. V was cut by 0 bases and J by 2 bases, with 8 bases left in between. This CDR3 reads CASSLARVNTEAFF. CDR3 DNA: TGTGCCAGCAGCTTGGCCAGGGTAAACACTGAAGCTTTCTTT.

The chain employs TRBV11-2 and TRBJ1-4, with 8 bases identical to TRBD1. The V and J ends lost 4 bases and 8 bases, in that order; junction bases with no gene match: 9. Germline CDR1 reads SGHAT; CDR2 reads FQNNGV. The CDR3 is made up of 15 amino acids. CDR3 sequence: CASSSETGEEEKLFF. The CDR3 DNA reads TGTGCCAGCAGCTCTGAGACAGGGGAGGAGGAAAAACTGTTTTTT.

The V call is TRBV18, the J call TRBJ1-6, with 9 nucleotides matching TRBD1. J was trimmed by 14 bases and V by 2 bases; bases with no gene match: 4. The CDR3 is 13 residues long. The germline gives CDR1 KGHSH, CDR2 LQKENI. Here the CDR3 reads CASSPTGQGSLHF. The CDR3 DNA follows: TGTGCCAGCTCACCAACTGGACAGGGGTCCCTCCACTTT.

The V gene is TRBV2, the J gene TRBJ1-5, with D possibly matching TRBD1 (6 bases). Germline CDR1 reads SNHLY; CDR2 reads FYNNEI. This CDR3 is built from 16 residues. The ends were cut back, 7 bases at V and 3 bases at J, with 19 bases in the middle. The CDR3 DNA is TGTGCCAGCACACGAGGGTTTTCAGGGGCCAATCAGCCCCAGCATTTT. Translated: CASTRGFSGANQPQHF.

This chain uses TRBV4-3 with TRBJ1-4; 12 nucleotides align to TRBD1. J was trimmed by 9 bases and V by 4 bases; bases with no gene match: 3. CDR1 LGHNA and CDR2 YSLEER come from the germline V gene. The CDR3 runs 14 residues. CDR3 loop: CASSPGTGGQKLFF. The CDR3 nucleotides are TGCGCCAGCAGCCCAGGGACAGGGGGCCAAAAACTGTTTTTT.

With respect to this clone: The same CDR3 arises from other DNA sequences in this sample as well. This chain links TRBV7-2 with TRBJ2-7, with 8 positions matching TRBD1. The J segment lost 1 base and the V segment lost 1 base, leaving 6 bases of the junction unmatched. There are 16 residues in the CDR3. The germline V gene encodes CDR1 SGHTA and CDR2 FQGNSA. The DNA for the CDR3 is TGTGCCAGCAGCTTAGTGCCAGGACAGGGATCCTACGAGCAGTACTTC. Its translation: CASSLVPGQGSYEQYF.

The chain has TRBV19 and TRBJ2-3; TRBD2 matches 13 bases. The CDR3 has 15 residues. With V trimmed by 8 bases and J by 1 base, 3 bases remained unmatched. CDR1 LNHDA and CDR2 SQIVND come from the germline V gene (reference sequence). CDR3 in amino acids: CASGLAGARTDTQYF. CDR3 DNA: TGTGCCAGTGGACTAGCGGGGGCCCGCACAGATACGCAGTATTTT.

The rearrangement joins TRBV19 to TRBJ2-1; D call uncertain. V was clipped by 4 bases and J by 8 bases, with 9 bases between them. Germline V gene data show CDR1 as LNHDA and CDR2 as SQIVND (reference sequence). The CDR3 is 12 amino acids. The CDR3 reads CASSTRLDEQFF. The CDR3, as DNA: TGTGCCAGTAGTACGAGATTGGATGAGCAGTTCTTC.

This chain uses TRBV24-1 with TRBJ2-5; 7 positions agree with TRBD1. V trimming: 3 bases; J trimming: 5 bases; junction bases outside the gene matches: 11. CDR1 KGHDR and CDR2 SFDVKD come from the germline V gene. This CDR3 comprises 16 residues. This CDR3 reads CATSDPGSTGKETQYF. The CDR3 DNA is TGTGCCACCAGTGATCCCGGCTCGACAGGGAAGGAGACCCAGTACTTC.

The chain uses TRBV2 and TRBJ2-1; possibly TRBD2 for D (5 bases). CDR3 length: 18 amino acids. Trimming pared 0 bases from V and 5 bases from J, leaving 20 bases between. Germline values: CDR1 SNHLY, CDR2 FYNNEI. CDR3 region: CASSEAVRVGADHNEQFF. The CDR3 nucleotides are TGTGCCAGCAGTGAAGCCGTTAGGGTCGGAGCGGATCACAATGAGCAGTTCTTC.

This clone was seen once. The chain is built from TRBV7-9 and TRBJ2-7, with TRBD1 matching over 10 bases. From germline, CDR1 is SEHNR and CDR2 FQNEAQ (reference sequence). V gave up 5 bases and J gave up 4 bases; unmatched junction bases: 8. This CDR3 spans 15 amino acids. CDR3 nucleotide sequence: TGTGCCAGCAGCCCTGCCGACAGGGGGCGATACGAGCAGTACTTC. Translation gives CASSPADRGRYEQYF.

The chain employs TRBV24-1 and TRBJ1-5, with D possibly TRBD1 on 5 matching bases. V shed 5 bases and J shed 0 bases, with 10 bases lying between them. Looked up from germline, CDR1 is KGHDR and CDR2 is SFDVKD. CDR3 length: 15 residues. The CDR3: CATSAGSYSNQPQHF. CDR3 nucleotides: TGTGCCACCAGTGCAGGGTCTTATAGCAATCAGCCCCAGCATTTT.

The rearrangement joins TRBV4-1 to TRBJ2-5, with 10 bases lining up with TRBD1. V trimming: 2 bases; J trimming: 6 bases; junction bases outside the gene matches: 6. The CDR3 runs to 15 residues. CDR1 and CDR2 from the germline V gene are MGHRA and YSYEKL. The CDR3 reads CASSQLWGQGKTQYF. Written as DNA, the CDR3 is TGCGCCAGCAGCCAATTGTGGGGACAGGGGAAGACCCAGTACTTC.

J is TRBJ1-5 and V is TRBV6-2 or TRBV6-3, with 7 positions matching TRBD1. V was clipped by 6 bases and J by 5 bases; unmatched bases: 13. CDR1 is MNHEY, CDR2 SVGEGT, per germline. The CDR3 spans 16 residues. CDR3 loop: CASSSLGTARHQPQHF. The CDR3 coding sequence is TGTGCCAGCAGCTCCCTCGGGACAGCCCGCCATCAGCCCCAGCATTTT.

In nucleotides, the CDR3 is TGTGCCAGCAGCCAAGTCCCCGTACAGGGGCTGAACACTGAAGCTTTCTTT. Its translation is CASSQVPVQGLNTEAFF. This rearrangement joins TRBV11-2 to TRBJ1-1; 7 nucleotides line up with TRBD1. Germline V gene data show CDR1 as SGHAT and CDR2 as FQNNGV. The CDR3 spans 17 residues. With 5 bases clipped from V and 0 bases from J, the junction kept 12 bases outside the gene matches.

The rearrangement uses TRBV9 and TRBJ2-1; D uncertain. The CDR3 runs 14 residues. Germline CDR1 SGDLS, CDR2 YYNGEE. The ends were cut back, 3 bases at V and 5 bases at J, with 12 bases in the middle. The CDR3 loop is CASSAQPADNEQFF. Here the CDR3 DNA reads TGTGCCAGCAGCGCCCAACCGGCGGACAATGAGCAGTTCTTC.

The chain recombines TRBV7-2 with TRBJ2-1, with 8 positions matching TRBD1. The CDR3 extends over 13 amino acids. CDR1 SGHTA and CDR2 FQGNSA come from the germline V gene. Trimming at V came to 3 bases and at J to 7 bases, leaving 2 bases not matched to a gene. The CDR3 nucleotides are TGTGCCAGCAGCTTTCAGGGGGCGAATGAGCAGTTCTTC. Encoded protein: CASSFQGANEQFF.